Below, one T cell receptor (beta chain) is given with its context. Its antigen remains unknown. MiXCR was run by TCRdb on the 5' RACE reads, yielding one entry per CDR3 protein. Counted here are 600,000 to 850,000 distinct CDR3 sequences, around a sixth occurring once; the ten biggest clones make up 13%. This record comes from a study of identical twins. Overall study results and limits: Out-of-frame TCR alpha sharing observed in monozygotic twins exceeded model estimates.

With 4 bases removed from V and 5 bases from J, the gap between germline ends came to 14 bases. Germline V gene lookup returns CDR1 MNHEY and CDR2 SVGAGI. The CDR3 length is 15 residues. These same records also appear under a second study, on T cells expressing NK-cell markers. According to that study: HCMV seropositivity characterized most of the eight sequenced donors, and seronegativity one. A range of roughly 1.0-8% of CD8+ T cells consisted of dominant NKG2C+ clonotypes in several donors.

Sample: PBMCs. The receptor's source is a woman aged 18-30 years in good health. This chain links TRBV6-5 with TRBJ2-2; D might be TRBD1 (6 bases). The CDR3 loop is CASSSQGRSTGELFF. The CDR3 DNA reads TGTGCCAGCAGTTCTCAGGGGCGGTCGACCGGGGAGCTGTTTTTT.